The 32 T cell receptor beta chains below all came from one sample that was sequenced in a study of metastatic and nonmetastatic thyroid tumors. Prior to thyroid surgery, none of the patients had received any treatment. Using MiXCR, TCRdb re-called clones from the PCR reads. Among fewer than 35,000 clones listed, almost 30% were seen once. The specimen sequenced was blood. Receptors originate from a female donor with papillary thyroid cancer or a benign thyroid nodule (not recorded which). Some clones in this sample may be carry-over from other donors' samples.

This clone was seen repeatedly, ten times or more. CDR3: CASSNSNQPQHF. The CDR3 coding sequence is TGTGCCAGCAGTAATAGCAATCAGCCCCAGCATTTT. The rearrangement links TRBV27 to TRBJ1-5; D unresolved. V lost 5 bases and J lost 0, with 2 bases in between. This CDR3 has 12 residues. Germline V gene data show CDR1 as MNHEY and CDR2 as SMNVEV (reference sequence).

This rearrangement joins TRBV3-1 to TRBJ2-7; possible D gene TRBD1, 6 bases. CDR1 is LGHDT, CDR2 YNNKEL, per germline (reference sequence). The V gene lost 1 base and the J gene lost 0 bases, with 7 bases spanning the gap. The CDR3 totals 14 residues. CDR3 nucleotide sequence: TGTGCCAGCAGCCAAGGGACAGACTCCTACGAGCAGTACTTC. Encoded protein: CASSQGTDSYEQYF.

The table lists this clone with many counts. This chain uses TRBV2 with TRBJ1-5; unclear D gene. Trimming removed 3 bases at V and 4 bases at J, with 4 bases between. Germline CDR1 and CDR2: SNHLY and FYNNEI. This CDR3 contains 12 residues. For the CDR3, the DNA is TGTGCCAGCAGTGAGGGTAATCAGCCCCAGCATTTT. It is translated as CASSEGNQPQHF. The complete variable domain, with remaining parts taken from reference TRBV2 and TRBJ1-5, reads EPEVTQTPSHQVTQMGQEVILRCVPISNHLYFYWYRQILGQKVEFLVSFYNNEISEKSEIFDDQFSVERPDGSNFTLKIRSTKLEDSAMYFCASSEGNQPQHFGDGTRLSIL.

As for this clone: Relative to the germline gene, one junction end is altered; a read error may explain this. The chain carries TRBV20-1 and TRBJ2-1; 8 bases map to TRBD2. The germline CDR1 and CDR2 sequences are DFQATT and SNEGSKA (reference sequence). The CDR3 contains 15 residues. CDR3 DNA: TGCAGTGCGAGAGTTAGCGGGGACAACTACAATGAGCAGTTCTTC. Translation gives CSARVSGDNYNEQFF.

CDR3 nucleotide sequence: TGTGCCAGCAGGTTACAGGGGGTTGGAAACACCATATATTTT. It yields the protein CASRLQGVGNTIYF. The rearrangement uses TRBV5-8 and TRBJ1-3, with 8 bases identical to TRBD1. The CDR3 consists of 14 residues. V trimming: 5 bases; J trimming: 3 bases; junction bases outside the gene matches: 4. Germline V gene data show CDR1 as SGHTS and CDR2 as YDEGEE.

This clone has a count of ten or more. The chain couples TRBV28 to TRBJ2-3; TRBD2 is a possible D gene (5 bases). CDR1 is MDHEN, CDR2 SYDVKM, per germline. Trimming cost V 7 bases and J 2 bases, with 13 bases left between them. This CDR3 is 14 amino acids long. DNA of the CDR3: TGTGCCAGCAAGGTAACGGGAAACACAGATACGCAGTATTTT. Its translation is CASKVTGNTDTQYF.

Concerning this clone itself: The junction and the germline gene differ at one end; a read error may be behind it. The rearrangement links TRBV6-4 to TRBJ2-3, with D perhaps TRBD1 (5 bases). The germline CDR1 and CDR2 sequences are MRHNA and SNTAGT. This CDR3 contains 14 residues. The CDR3 sequence is CASSERLSTGTHYF. CDR3 sequence (DNA): TGTGCCAGCAGTGAAAGACTCAGCACAGGTACGCATTATTTT.

The sample holds a few counts of this clone. This sequence joins TRBV6-1 and TRBJ2-3; D is possibly TRBD2 (6 bases). In germline, CDR1 is MNHNS, CDR2 SASEGT. With 6 bases removed from V and 3 bases from J, the gap between germline ends came to 19 bases. The length of the CDR3 is 16 residues. The CDR3 bases are TGTGCCAGCAGGGCTTATGCCGGGAGATCTACAGATACGCAGTATTTT. Its translation is CASRAYAGRSTDTQYF.

The J gene is TRBJ2-7, the V gene TRBV2; 7 nucleotides match TRBD1. V lost 5 bases, J lost 1 base, and 5 bases stayed unmatched. The V gene's germline CDR1 is SNHLY and CDR2 FYNNEI. The CDR3 contains 14 residues. DNA of the CDR3: TGTGCCAGCAGTCCCACAGGGGCTTCCTACGAGCAGTACTTC. It codes for CASSPTGASYEQYF.

The rearrangement links TRBV10-1 to TRBJ2-3; D may be TRBD2 (5 bases). Trimming shortened V by 4 bases and J by 2 bases, and 22 bases separated the two germline ends. Germline V lookup: CDR1 WNHNN, CDR2 SYGVQD (reference sequence). This CDR3 comprises 18 residues. As DNA, the CDR3 is TGCGCCAGCAGTGGGGCTGGCGGGCCTTCTATCCCCACAGATACGCAGTATTTT. This codes for CASSGAGGPSIPTDTQYF.

The genes are TRBV28 and TRBJ2-1; 10 nucleotides line up with TRBD2. V lost 5 bases and J lost 11; bases outside the gene matches: 15. The CDR3 loop spans 16 amino acids. From germline, CDR1 is MDHEN and CDR2 SYDVKM. CDR3 bases: TGTGCCAGCAGTCCCATCAGCGGGAGGGCCCTCGCACAGCAGTTCTTC. Encoded protein: CASSPISGRALAQQFF.

V usage is TRBV6-2 or TRBV6-3 and J usage is TRBJ1-1; perhaps TRBD1 as D (5 bases). The CDR3 spans 17 residues. Germline CDR1 is MNHEY and CDR2 is SVGEGT. V was pared by 0 bases and J by 1 base, with 15 bases between. As DNA, the CDR3 is TGTGCCAGCAGTTACTCGATCCTGGGGCAGACGAACACTGAAGCTTTCTTT. It translates to CASSYSILGQTNTEAFF.

This clone was found many times. CDR3 coding DNA: TGTGCCAGCAGCTTAGGAGGGTTGCAAGAGACCCAGTACTTC. It yields the protein CASSLGGLQETQYF. The V gene is TRBV7-2, the J gene TRBJ2-5, with D possibly TRBD2 on 5 matching bases. This CDR3 has 14 residues. Trimming left V 1 base short and J 2 bases short, with 8 bases between. Germline V CDR1 and CDR2: SGHTA, FQGNSA.

The chain employs TRBV24-1 and TRBJ2-2, with 8 bases fitting TRBD2. The trim removed 4 bases at V and 6 bases at J, leaving 9 bases unmatched. The CDR3 sequence is 16 residues long. Germline V gene sequence: CDR1 KGHDR, CDR2 SFDVKD. CDR3 DNA sequence: TGTGCCACCAGTGACCCAAGACTAGCGCGCGCCGGGGAGCTGTTTTTT. Its translation is CATSDPRLARAGELFF.

The table lists this clone with a few counts. The chain is built from TRBV28 and TRBJ1-1; D remains ambiguous. This CDR3 is built from 16 residues. Germline CDR1 reads MDHEN; CDR2 reads SYDVKM. Trimming stripped 4 bases from V and 7 bases from J, with 22 bases between. The CDR3: CASSSVSRQLGGEAFF. For the CDR3, the DNA is TGTGCCAGCAGTTCAGTTTCGCGGCAGCTAGGTGGTGAAGCTTTCTTT.

With regard to this clone: The germline gene is not matched at one end of the junction; a read error may be the cause. This chain connects TRBV5-6 to TRBJ1-5, with D perhaps TRBD1 (6 bases). CDR3 length: 13 amino acids. The germline V gene encodes CDR1 SGHDT and CDR2 YYEEEE. The CDR3, as DNA: TGTGCTAGCAGGAAACAGGGAGGTCAGCCCCAGCATTTT. It yields the protein CASRKQGGQPQHF.

This clone was recorded a few times. This rearrangement joins TRBV20-1 to TRBJ1-5; 8 nucleotides align to TRBD1. This CDR3 region has 13 residues. With 3 bases clipped from V and 5 bases from J, the junction kept 3 bases outside the gene matches. Germline V lookup: CDR1 DFQATT, CDR2 SNEGSKA (reference sequence). The chain's CDR3 is CSARDREYQPQHF. The CDR3 DNA reads as TGCAGTGCTAGGGACAGGGAATATCAGCCCCAGCATTTT.

This clone was detected many times. This rearrangement joins TRBV11-2 to TRBJ1-3; D remains unclear. The CDR3 loop spans 15 amino acids. CDR1 is SGHAT and CDR2 is FQNNGV in the germline V gene. The germline V and J ends were trimmed by 5 bases and 2 bases, with 13 bases remaining between them. This CDR3 reads CASSRDKAAGNTIYF. Here the CDR3 DNA reads TGTGCCAGCAGCCGAGACAAGGCCGCTGGAAACACCATATATTTT.

The genes are TRBV6-5 and TRBJ2-3; the match to TRBD2 covers 7 bases. Losses at the gene ends were 6 bases for V and 2 bases for J; bases not matched to a gene: 14. The CDR3 is made up of 17 amino acids. Germline values: CDR1 MNHEY, CDR2 SVGAGI. CDR3 DNA sequence: TGTGCCAGCAGCCCTATGAGATGGGACTATAACACAGATACGCAGTATTTT. Amino acid sequence: CASSPMRWDYNTDTQYF.

This clone appeared many times. The rearrangement links TRBV9 to TRBJ2-3; D might be TRBD2 (6 bases). V dropped 0 bases and J dropped 2 bases, with 13 bases sitting between them. The germline gives CDR1 SGDLS, CDR2 YYNGEE. This CDR3 spans 16 amino acids. In DNA, the CDR3 is TGTGCCAGCAGCGTAGGTCCGGGAGTGAACACAGATACGCAGTATTTT. It codes for CASSVGPGVNTDTQYF.

This clone was found once. The chain's CDR3 is CSASRIPGQGLSYNEQFF. CDR3 DNA: TGCAGTGCTAGCCGAATACCGGGACAGGGGCTCTCCTACAATGAGCAGTTCTTC. The chain has TRBV20-1 and TRBJ2-1; 10 bases are a match to TRBD1. Germline V gives CDR1 DFQATT, CDR2 SNEGSKA (reference sequence). This CDR3 comprises 18 residues. V was pared by 3 bases and J by 0 bases, with 11 bases of the junction left unmatched.

This clone was seen ten or more times. J is TRBJ1-1 and V is TRBV5-1; the match to TRBD1 covers 8 bases. V dropped 0 bases and J dropped 4; count of bases not matched to a gene: 5. The CDR3 runs 15 residues. CDR1 is SGHRS, CDR2 YFSETQ, per germline. The CDR3 DNA is TGCGCCAGCAGCTTGGACGGACAGGGTGTCACTGAAGCTTTCTTT. It translates to CASSLDGQGVTEAFF.

This clone came up once. The V and J genes are TRBV5-1 and TRBJ1-1; a weak D match, TRBD1 (5 bases). The V end lost 1 base, the J end lost 1 base, and 11 bases lay between the germline ends. Germline V gives CDR1 SGHRS, CDR2 YFSETQ. The CDR3 totals 15 residues. This CDR3 reads CASSLTGTRNTEAFF. For the CDR3, the DNA is TGCGCCAGCAGCTTGACTGGGACCCGGAACACTGAAGCTTTCTTT.

This clone occurred many times. Being one base from a much bigger clone, this may be a read error. Given the absence of the conserved phenylalanine or tryptophan at the CDR3 end, a read error is likely. This chain connects TRBV4-3 to TRBJ2-5; 15 bases align to TRBD2. Unmatched junction bases numbered 7, after V lost 10 bases and J lost 1 base. Looked up from germline, CDR1 is LGHNA and CDR2 is YSLEER. The CDR3 totals 16 residues. CDR3 DNA sequence: TGCGCCAATGGACTAGCGGGAGGGGCGCGCCAAGAGACCCAGTACCTC. This gives the protein CANGLAGGARQETQYL.

In its sample, this clone was seen a few times. This chain connects TRBV6-2 or TRBV6-3 to TRBJ1-1; no definite D call. Between the trimmed V and J ends, which lost 6 bases and 1 base, there was a span of 15 bases. This CDR3 is built from 15 residues. The germline CDR1 and CDR2 sequences are MNHEY and SVGEGT. CDR3 in DNA: TGTGCCAGCAGGCACTTCATCGACGGGAACACTGAAGCTTTCTTT. This encodes CASRHFIDGNTEAFF.

J is TRBJ1-1 and V is TRBV20-1, with 10 bases that match TRBD1. Per germline, CDR1 DFQATT and CDR2 SNEGSKA (reference sequence). The CDR3 is made up of 13 amino acids. With 4 bases clipped from V and 11 bases from J, the junction kept 10 bases outside the gene matches. In nucleotides, the CDR3 is TGCAGTGCTAAGTCGACAGGGGGCGAGTGGGCTTTCTTT. Its translation is CSAKSTGGEWAFF.

This clone has a handful of counts. The chain has TRBV28 and TRBJ1-2; 7 nucleotides agree with TRBD1. CDR1 is MDHEN and CDR2 is SYDVKM in the germline V gene. The CDR3 is 13 amino acids. Trimming cost V 5 bases and J 4 bases; bases outside gene matches: 4. CDR3 residues: CASSRRDSYGYTF. In DNA, the CDR3 is TGTGCCAGCAGTAGGAGGGACAGCTATGGCTACACCTTC.

This clone showed up many times. The chain combines TRBV29-1 with TRBJ2-1; TRBD2 aligns across 11 bases. This CDR3 comprises 16 residues. Trimming removed 3 bases from V and 9 bases from J; junction bases left unmatched: 13. CDR1 SQVTM and CDR2 ANQGSEA come from the germline V gene. As DNA, the CDR3 is TGCAGCGTTGACCCGATGCGACTAGCGGGAAATAGTGAGCAGTTCTTC. Amino acid sequence: CSVDPMRLAGNSEQFF.

This clone was counted only a few times. The gene calls are TRBV6-1 and TRBJ2-3; D is undetermined. Trimming shortened V by 4 bases and J by 1 base, and 6 bases separated the two germline ends. Per the germline V gene, CDR1 is MNHNS and CDR2 is SASEGT. This CDR3 region has 13 residues. Here the CDR3 reads CASSGRRTDTQYF. Written as DNA, the CDR3 is TGTGCCAGCAGTGGAAGACGCACAGATACGCAGTATTTT.

This clone was picked up many times. The chain couples TRBV10-2 to TRBJ2-1; no clear D gene. Germline loops: CDR1 WSHSY, CDR2 SAAADI. This CDR3 contains 11 residues. V lost 7 bases, J lost 5 bases, and 6 bases lay in between. The CDR3 coding sequence is TGCGCCAGCATCTATAACAATGAGCAGTTCTTC. As protein: CASIYNNEQFF.

In this sample, this clone turned up a few times. This rearrangement joins TRBV6-1 to TRBJ1-2, with TRBD1 as a possible D gene (6 bases). Looked up from germline, CDR1 is MNHNS and CDR2 is SASEGT. This CDR3 comprises 14 residues. V lost 5 bases and J lost 8, with 18 bases in between. CDR3 in amino acids: CASSRPQGLEGYTF. Here the CDR3 DNA reads TGTGCCAGCAGTCGACCACAGGGTTTGGAGGGCTACACCTTC.

The gene calls are TRBV5-1 and TRBJ1-2; 9 bases match TRBD1. CDR1 SGHRS and CDR2 YFSETQ come from the germline V gene. The CDR3 is 15 amino acids. Trimming at V came to 3 bases and at J to 4 bases, leaving 7 bases not matched to a gene. CDR3 DNA: TGCGCCAGCAGCTGGGGGACAGGGACCGGCTATGGCTACACCTTC. Its protein is CASSWGTGTGYGYTF. The full variable domain, its missing parts supplied by reference TRBV5-1 and TRBJ1-2, is KAGVTQTPRYLIKTRGQQVTLSCSPISGHRSVSWYQQTPGQGLQFLFEYFSETQRNKGNFPGRFSGRQFSNSRSEMNVSTLELGDSALYLCASSWGTGTGYGYTFGSGTRLTVV.